Included here is one T cell receptor (beta chain) sequence, with context. Germline-derived CDR1 and CDR2 are KGHSY and FQNENV. The CDR3 is 18 residues long. V was shortened by 4 bases and J by 2 bases, with 21 bases between the two germline ends. These data belong to a study of beta chain features in type 1 diabetes. Sequenced material consisted of expressed TCRB transcripts (all of the isolated RNA was reverse transcribed). Measured with immunoSEQ multiplex PCR; TCRdb has only the in-frame clones, and not every one. The sample lists 450,000 to 550,000 clones, approximately 28% seen once, with around 0.065% in the top ten.

The chain combines TRBV16 with TRBJ1-5, with D perhaps TRBD1 (6 bases). The clonotype was recovered from a man aged 18 to 30 in good health. Specimen: naive CD4+ T cells from blood. The CDR3: CASSRGGSVFDGNQPQHF. CDR3 nucleotides: TGTGCCAGCAGCCGGGGGGGCAGTGTTTTTGATGGCAATCAGCCCCAGCATTTT.